These 14 T cell receptor beta chains came from one sample sequenced in a study of T-cell reconstitution after alpha-beta-depleted transplantation in children. Library preparation (for TCRbeta) was performed with unique molecular identifiers. TCRdb passed the PCR reads through MiXCR, listing each CDR3 protein once. The data show around 440,000 distinct CDR3 sequences, about 16% seen once. This specimen consisted of PBMCs, mostly from graft donor cells, obtained 360 days after TCRalphabeta/CD19-depleted stem cell transplant. The receptors come from a boy under two years old who had a stem cell transplant for Wiskott-Aldrich syndrome, so the T cells may come from the graft donor.

There are a few counts of this clonotype. This chain joins TRBV18 and TRBJ2-1; D uncertain. Germline V lookup: CDR1 KGHSH, CDR2 LQKENI. The CDR3 is made up of 15 amino acids. Trimming left V 3 bases short and J 9 bases short, with 18 bases between. CDR3 protein: CASSPPGFGASEQFF. Here the CDR3 DNA reads TGTGCCAGCTCACCTCCCGGATTTGGAGCTAGTGAGCAGTTCTTC.

In its sample, this clonotype was seen a few times. V is TRBV18 and J is TRBJ2-3; maybe TRBD2 (5 bases). V was pared by 1 base and J by 2 bases, with 13 bases between. This CDR3 is 16 amino acids long. Germline CDR1 reads KGHSH; CDR2 reads LQKENI. CDR3 in amino acids: CASSPRGFHATDTQYF. For the CDR3, the DNA is TGTGCCAGCTCACCACGAGGGTTCCATGCCACAGATACGCAGTATTTT.

The rearrangement joins TRBV5-1 to TRBJ2-6; D call uncertain. Germline V lookup: CDR1 SGHRS, CDR2 YFSETQ. CDR3 size: 18 residues. V lost 1 base and J lost 0, with 14 bases in between. The CDR3 sequence: CASSLTIQRSSGANVLTF. CDR3 coding DNA: TGCGCCAGCAGCTTGACGATACAGAGGAGCTCTGGGGCCAACGTCCTGACTTTC.

The chain recombines TRBV13 with TRBJ2-7; 8 bases agree with TRBD2. Germline-derived CDR1 and CDR2 are PRHDT and FYEKMQ (reference sequence). Unmatched junction bases numbered 11, after V lost 3 bases and J lost 7 bases. The CDR3 consists of 15 residues. CDR3 protein: CASSFSAGESGEQYF. In DNA, the CDR3 is TGTGCCAGCAGCTTTTCAGCGGGGGAGTCGGGTGAGCAGTACTTC.

The V call is TRBV20-1, the J call TRBJ2-7; 10 nucleotides match TRBD2. The germline V gene encodes CDR1 DFQATT and CDR2 SNEGSKA (reference sequence). This CDR3 is 16 amino acids long. V gave up 1 base and J gave up 7 bases; unmatched junction bases: 13. The chain's CDR3 is CSARGLGSGGRGEQYF. The CDR3 bases are TGCAGTGCTAGAGGATTGGGTAGCGGGGGGAGGGGGGAGCAGTACTTC.

This chain links TRBV10-1 with TRBJ1-5, with D unresolved. This CDR3 is built from 10 residues. V lost 7 bases and J lost 7, with 5 bases in between. CDR1 and CDR2 (germline): WNHNN, SYGVQD (reference sequence). The CDR3 DNA follows: TGCGCCAGCAACCACCAGCCCCAGCATTTT. Protein product: CASNHQPQHF.

The chain combines TRBV9 with TRBJ2-5; a possible D gene is TRBD2 (5 bases). The V and J ends lost 2 bases and 1 base respectively, with 9 bases between them. In germline, CDR1 is SGDLS, CDR2 YYNGEE. The CDR3 consists of 14 residues. CDR3 nucleotides: TGTGCCAGCAGCGTTGGGCGGGCCCAAGAGACCCAGTACTTC. Its protein product is CASSVGRAQETQYF.

This clonotype was seen only a few times. The chain joins TRBV6-5 to TRBJ2-6; unclear D gene. The CDR3 extends over 18 amino acids. V shed 2 bases and J shed 5 bases, with 19 bases lying between them. Germline CDR1 MNHEY, CDR2 SVGAGI. The CDR3: CASSYPSQSLGRANVLTF. The DNA of the CDR3 is TGTGCCAGCAGTTACCCCAGCCAGTCTCTCGGAAGGGCCAACGTCCTGACTTTC.

This clonotype was observed a few times. The J gene is TRBJ2-7, the V gene TRBV5-1; 7 bases agree with TRBD1. Germline V gene sequence: CDR1 SGHRS, CDR2 YFSETQ. V shed 3 bases, J shed 6 bases, and the junction held 6 bases outside the gene matches. The CDR3 is made up of 13 amino acids. CDR3 residues: CASSWDSISEQYF. The CDR3 region has the DNA TGCGCCAGCAGCTGGGACAGCATTTCCGAGCAGTACTTC.

This clonotype was found a few times. The chain couples TRBV10-3 to TRBJ1-1; D ambiguous. Germline assignment: CDR1 ENHRY and CDR2 SYGVKD. CDR3 size: 12 residues. Trimming stripped 10 bases from V and 6 bases from J, with 15 bases between. The CDR3 here is CASGGSGPEAFF. The DNA for the CDR3 is TGTGCCAGCGGAGGCTCGGGTCCTGAAGCTTTCTTT.

This clonotype appeared many times. The chain recombines TRBV24-1 with TRBJ2-2; maybe TRBD1 (6 bases). Germline values: CDR1 KGHDR, CDR2 SFDVKD. The CDR3 covers 16 residues. V was pared by 7 bases and J by 3 bases, with 17 bases between. The CDR3, as DNA: TGTGCCACCAGCCTTACAGGGCGCTTAGACACCGGGGAGCTGTTTTTT. As protein: CATSLTGRLDTGELFF.

This clonotype has a handful of counts. The genes are TRBV7-9 and TRBJ2-5; a possible D gene is TRBD1 (6 bases). The CDR3 spans 15 residues. CDR1 and CDR2 from the germline V gene are SEHNR and FQNEAQ (reference sequence). V lost 3 bases, J lost 4 bases, and 15 bases lay in between. The CDR3 here is CASSLAQGGRETQYF. The CDR3 region has the DNA TGTGCCAGCAGCTTGGCACAGGGCGGGCGAGAGACCCAGTACTTC.

This clonotype was observed a handful of times. This chain links TRBV12-3 or TRBV12-4 with TRBJ2-1; 8 bases agree with TRBD1. This CDR3 spans 11 amino acids. Trimming cost V 6 bases and J 12 bases; bases outside gene matches: 4. DNA of the CDR3: TGTGCCAGCAGAGATGACAGGGGGCAGTTCTTC. The encoded protein is CASRDDRGQFF.

This clonotype has a handful of counts. The chain carries TRBV30 and TRBJ2-1; 13 bases are a match to TRBD2. The length of the CDR3 is 16 residues. CDR1 and CDR2 from the germline V gene are GTSNPN and SVGIG (reference sequence). V was clipped by 1 base and J by 3 bases; unmatched bases: 3. The CDR3 nucleotides read TGTGCCTGGAGTGGGACTAGCGGGGGACTCTACAATGAGCAGTTCTTC. Translated: CAWSGTSGGLYNEQFF.